This TCR beta chain was recovered during a study of blood T cell repertoires in COVID-19. Study overall: Samples came from the United States, Italy and Spain, spanning acute and convalescent COVID-19.

Here immunoSEQ multiplex PCR was the method, and the copy in TCRdb shows in-frame clones only, minus some. The sample records around 240,000 clones, around 89% being singletons. The sample holds one count of this clone. Per germline, CDR1 SGHRS and CDR2 YFSETQ. V lost 4 bases and J lost 5, with 9 bases in between. CDR3 length: 12 amino acids. Participant reports of clinical history set cohort assignment. Shortly before study entry, within 2 weeks, exposed participants had met a COVID-19 case. The receptor was isolated from a man between 50 and 59 years old who had been exposed to COVID-19. Input material: PBMCs or T cells enriched from blood (not recorded which). The chain employs TRBV5-1 and TRBJ2-5, with D perhaps matching TRBD2 (6 bases). Written as DNA, the CDR3 is TGCGCCAGCAGCCCCGCGGGGGAGACCCAGTACTTC. It is translated as CASSPAGETQYF.